What follows describes a single T cell receptor (beta chain). The antigen is not known. Using RNA transcripts as the source, TCR beta CDR3 regions were amplified. HTBI primers drove first-round RT-PCR of the TCR CDR3. MiXCR, run by TCRdb on the multiplex PCR reads, gives a single entry per CDR3 protein. The sample carries 350,000 to 450,000 distinct CDR3 sequences, 17% recorded once. The CDR3 contains 16 residues. Germline V gene data show CDR1 as SEHNR and CDR2 as FQNEAQ (reference sequence). V shed 6 bases and J shed 3 bases, with 18 bases lying between them. The entry originates in a study of T cells in Graves' hyperthyroidism and ophthalmopathy. Source material for PBMCs was 10 ml fresh peripheral blood. Whole-study findings and limits: It was a median 6.5 months before onset that the model predicted ophthalmopathy. Among clonotypes expanded in thyroid above 0.001, most were also found in blood.

What was sequenced was blood. This chain links TRBV7-9 with TRBJ1-3, with D perhaps matching TRBD1 (6 bases). The clonotype comes from a woman under 40 with Graves' hyperthyroidism that later progressed to Graves' ophthalmopathy. This chain's CDR3 is CASRKLDSTGGNTIYF. The CDR3 DNA is TGTGCCAGCAGGAAACTCGACTCGACAGGTGGAAACACCATATATTTT.